The sequence of this T cell receptor (beta chain) was determined in a study of T cell changes during pregnancy in multiple sclerosis. This CDR3 has 16 amino acids. Some clones are missing from TCRdb's copy, which holds only in-frame ones; the method was immunoSEQ multiplex PCR. The sample holds 95,000 to 100,000 clones, around 90% seen once. Material: peripheral blood, obtained in the second trimester of pregnancy. This TCR derives from a female donor with multiple sclerosis, enrolled in a pregnancy study. J is TRBJ2-3 and V is TRBV21-1; the tabulated D call, TRBD2, remains unverified against the DNA. TRBV21-1 is a recognized pseudogene. The CDR3 here is CASSKTPPISTDTQYF. As DNA, the CDR3 is TGTGCCAGCAGCAAAACTCCACCCATTAGCACAGATACGCAGTATTTT.